This entry is about one T cell receptor (beta chain). Its target is unknown. The data are from a study of cytomegalovirus exposure and HLA in healthy donors. The study, taken as a whole, reports: Cytomegalovirus association was assigned to 150 to 200 TCR beta chains.

After removal of 1 base from V and 0 bases from J, the junction contained 6 bases not matched to a gene. This CDR3 is built from 18 residues. The germline V gene encodes CDR1 LGHNA and CDR2 YNFKEQ. A multiplex PCR was run with 60 Vbeta primers and 13 Jbeta primers. Using immunoSEQ multiplex PCR, the repertoire was profiled, and TCRdb retains in-frame clones only, with some absent. The top ten hold about 1.2% of the sample, which has about 130,000 clones, 65% to 90% seen once. This TCR came from a girl aged 2 to 10 in good health and CMV-seronegative. The V call is TRBV4-2, the J call TRBJ2-7; 13 bases are a match to TRBD2. The sample was PBMCs. CDR3 DNA sequence: TGTGCCAGCAGCCAAGGACTAGCGGGAGGCCAAATCTCCTACGAGCAGTACTTC. Amino acids: CASSQGLAGGQISYEQYF.